This T cell receptor (beta chain) was captured by sequencing in a study of blood T cell repertoires in COVID-19. Germline assignment: CDR1 SGDLS and CDR2 YYNGEE. There are 16 residues in the CDR3. V was shortened by 4 bases and J by 3 bases, with 17 bases between the two germline ends. Produced via immunoSEQ multiplex PCR; TCRdb's table is partial and in-frame only. The sample carries more than 100,000 clones, about four fifths recorded once. V is TRBV9 and J is TRBJ1-3, with a weak D call TRBD1 (5 bases). Sequenced material: peripheral blood. This sequence originates from a woman aged 50 to 60 with acute or convalescent COVID-19. In DNA, the CDR3 is TGTGCCAGCAGCCCTCGGCAGGGAATCGGTGGAAACACCATATATTTT. Protein sequence: CASSPRQGIGGNTIYF.